The 27 T cell receptor beta chains below all came from one sample that was sequenced in a study of cytomegalovirus exposure and HLA in healthy donors. 13 Jbeta primers and 60 Vbeta primers were used for the PCR. Sequenced by immunoSEQ multiplex PCR; TCRdb stores in-frame clones only, minus some. Of 170,000 or so clones listed, roughly 75% are singletons. The sequencing input was PBMCs. The receptor set was obtained from a woman in her 50s in good health and CMV-seropositive.

The CDR3 coding sequence is TGTGCCAGCACCCAGAGGGCAGGCCAAGAGACCCAGTACTTC. It encodes CASTQRAGQETQYF. The J gene is TRBJ2-5, the V gene TRBV7-6; D is perhaps TRBD2 (5 bases). The germline gives CDR1 SGHVS, CDR2 FNYEAQ. There are 14 residues in the CDR3. V dropped 7 bases and J dropped 1 base, with 13 bases sitting between them.

The CDR3 region has the DNA TGTGCCAGCAGCTTAGTTCCCCAGAACTATGGCTACACCTTC. Translating gives CASSLVPQNYGYTF. The chain employs TRBV7-2 and TRBJ1-2; D unclear. The V and J ends lost 1 base and 2 bases respectively, with 8 bases between them. The germline V gene encodes CDR1 SGHTA and CDR2 FQGNSA. The CDR3 is 14 amino acids. Together with reference TRBV7-2 and TRBJ1-2, the CDR3 gives the full variable domain: GAGVSQSPSNKVTEKGKDVELRCDPISGHTALYWYRQSLGQGLEFLIYFQGNSAPDKSGLPSDRFSAERTGGSVSTLTIQRTQQEDSAVYLCASSLVPQNYGYTFGSGTRLTVV.

The chain recombines TRBV6-6 with TRBJ1-2, with D possibly matching TRBD1 (6 bases). Germline V CDR1 and CDR2: MNHNY, SVGAGI (reference sequence). The germline V and J ends were trimmed by 2 bases and 8 bases, with 15 bases remaining between them. CDR3 size: 14 residues. DNA for the CDR3: TGTGCCAGCAGTTACGGGGGGGGCCAGAAGGGCTACACCTTC. Its translation is CASSYGGGQKGYTF.

This clone has only one observation. The J gene is TRBJ2-1, the V gene TRBV30, with a weak D call TRBD2 (6 bases). CDR3 size: 13 residues. V lost 5 bases to trimming and J lost 3 bases, with 11 bases between them. Germline CDR1 GTSNPN, CDR2 SVGIG (reference sequence). CDR3 residues: CAWLGSIYNEQFF. In nucleotides, the CDR3 is TGTGCCTGGCTCGGGAGCATCTACAATGAGCAGTTCTTC.

This chain links TRBV27 with TRBJ2-5; TRBD2 matches 7 bases. The CDR3 has 12 amino acids. J lost 7 bases, V lost 8 bases, and 7 bases had no gene match. Germline V gene data show CDR1 as MNHEY and CDR2 as SMNVEV (reference sequence). CDR3 nucleotide sequence: TGTGCCAGCGGAGCGGGATTGGGGACCCAGTACTTC. It codes for CASGAGLGTQYF.

This clone was counted between two and nine times. This chain uses TRBV28 with TRBJ2-7; the match to TRBD1 covers 8 bases. CDR3 length: 15 amino acids. CDR1 MDHEN and CDR2 SYDVKM come from the germline V gene. The J segment lost 4 bases and the V segment lost 5 bases, leaving 10 bases of the junction unmatched. CDR3: CASSPGTGWVYEQYF. The CDR3 nucleotides read TGTGCCAGCAGTCCCGGGACAGGTTGGGTGTACGAGCAGTACTTC. Based on the CDR3 plus reference TRBV28 and TRBJ2-7, the full variable domain is DVKVTQSSRYLVKRTGEKVFLECVQDMDHENMFWYRQDPGLGLRLIYFSYDVKMKEKGDIPEGYSVSREKKERFSLILESASTNQTSMYLCASSPGTGWVYEQYFGPGTRLTVT.

This clone has a handful of counts. The rearrangement joins TRBV7-2 to TRBJ2-3, with D perhaps TRBD1 (6 bases). The ends were cut back, 6 bases at V and 2 bases at J, with 21 bases in the middle. Germline CDR1 reads SGHTA; CDR2 reads FQGNSA. This CDR3 is built from 17 residues. CDR3 residues: CASSYRSRTVSTDTQYF. CDR3 DNA sequence: TGTGCCAGCAGTTATAGGTCCAGGACAGTCTCCACAGATACGCAGTATTTT.

The J gene is TRBJ2-2, the V gene TRBV6-5; D gene uncertain. CDR1 MNHEY and CDR2 SVGAGI come from the germline V gene. V was clipped by 7 bases and J by 5 bases, with 8 bases between them. The CDR3 has 12 residues. This CDR3 reads CASTGGTGELFF. As DNA, the CDR3 is TGTGCCAGCACAGGTGGTACCGGGGAGCTGTTTTTT.

This rearrangement joins TRBV30 to TRBJ1-2; D unresolved. Trimming pared 4 bases from V and 4 bases from J, leaving 10 bases between. Per the germline V gene, CDR1 is GTSNPN and CDR2 is SVGIG (reference sequence). This CDR3 spans 12 amino acids. CDR3 in DNA: TGTGCCTGGACGACCCTAGGCTATGGCTACACCTTC. Protein: CAWTTLGYGYTF.

The chain joins TRBV28 to TRBJ2-7; 13 positions agree with TRBD2. This CDR3 is 15 amino acids long. V lost 6 bases and J lost 3; bases outside the gene matches: 5. Looked up from germline, CDR1 is MDHEN and CDR2 is SYDVKM. The CDR3 bases are TGTGCCAGCAGCTCGGGACTAGCGGGGCTCTACGAGCAGTACTTC. Encoded protein: CASSSGLAGLYEQYF.

V gene TRBV2 combines with J gene TRBJ1-4; D may be TRBD1 (5 bases). Germline-derived CDR1 and CDR2 are SNHLY and FYNNEI. The V and J ends lost 4 bases and 7 bases respectively, with 10 bases between them. This CDR3 has 13 amino acids. CDR3 in DNA: TGTGCCAGCAGTGGGCGGACAACTGAAAAACTGTTTTTT. Residues: CASSGRTTEKLFF.

V is TRBV14 and J is TRBJ2-7; 10 bases agree with TRBD1. This CDR3 has 15 amino acids. V trimming: 0 bases; J trimming: 4 bases; junction bases outside the gene matches: 3. Germline assignment: CDR1 SGHDN and CDR2 FVKESK. The CDR3 DNA follows: TGTGCCAGCAGCCAAGAGACAGGGGGCTGGTACGAGCAGTACTTC. This codes for CASSQETGGWYEQYF.

This clone was observed a single time. CDR3 sequence: CASSHGGSWRYEQYF. The CDR3 DNA follows: TGTGCCAGCAGCCACGGGGGGTCTTGGAGGTACGAGCAGTACTTC. The J gene is TRBJ2-7, the V gene TRBV7-9; 7 nucleotides match TRBD2. Losses at the gene ends were 5 bases for V and 4 bases for J; bases not matched to a gene: 11. The CDR3 is 15 residues long. Germline V gives CDR1 SEHNR, CDR2 FQNEAQ (reference sequence).

The chain couples TRBV5-4 to TRBJ2-3; TRBD2 aligns across 7 bases. J lost 2 bases, V lost 4 bases, and 7 bases had no gene match. The CDR3 extends over 15 amino acids. CDR1 SGHNT and CDR2 YYREEE come from the germline V gene (reference sequence). CDR3 loop: CASSQELAVTDTQYF. DNA for the CDR3: TGTGCCAGCAGCCAAGAGCTAGCGGTCACAGATACGCAGTATTTT.

The V call is TRBV7-6, the J call TRBJ2-7, with a weak D call TRBD1 (5 bases). CDR1 SGHVS and CDR2 FNYEAQ come from the germline V gene. V lost 4 bases, J lost 1 base, and 11 bases lay in between. CDR3 length equals 14 residues. CDR3 in DNA: TGTGCCAGCAGCTCCAACGGACAATCCTACGAGCAGTACTTC. It yields the protein CASSSNGQSYEQYF.

A few counts support this clone. The V and J genes are TRBV9 and TRBJ2-6, with 9 bases that match TRBD1. Trimming cost V 4 bases and J 4 bases; bases outside gene matches: 18. The CDR3 runs to 20 residues. Germline V lookup: CDR1 SGDLS, CDR2 YYNGEE. This chain's CDR3 is CASSNHLQGASYFGANVLTF. The CDR3 bases are TGTGCCAGCAGCAACCACCTACAGGGGGCGTCGTATTTCGGGGCCAACGTCCTGACTTTC.

The genes are TRBV28 and TRBJ1-2; D possibly corresponds to TRBD1 (5 bases). The CDR3 is 13 amino acids. With 10 bases removed from V and 4 bases from J, the gap between germline ends came to 16 bases. Germline values: CDR1 MDHEN, CDR2 SYDVKM. CDR3 DNA sequence: TGTGCCATCCGGTCCGGGGGGAGCTATGGCTACACCTTC. Protein product: CAIRSGGSYGYTF.

The V and J genes are TRBV7-9 and TRBJ2-3; 12 positions agree with TRBD2. V gave up 5 bases and J gave up 6 bases; unmatched junction bases: 6. Germline CDR1 is SEHNR and CDR2 is FQNEAQ (reference sequence). This CDR3 spans 15 amino acids. Here the CDR3 reads CASSQLAGGSDTQYF. CDR3 sequence (DNA): TGTGCCAGCAGCCAACTAGCGGGAGGTTCGGATACGCAGTATTTT.

The chain is built from TRBV5-6 and TRBJ1-3; 8 bases match TRBD1. CDR3 size: 12 residues. Trimming removed 7 bases from V and 4 bases from J; junction bases left unmatched: 1. Germline values: CDR1 SGHDT, CDR2 YYEEEE. CDR3 sequence: CASRTGGNTIYF. Here the CDR3 DNA reads TGTGCCAGCCGGACAGGGGGAAACACCATATATTTT. The full variable domain, in which reference TRBV5-6 and TRBJ1-3 provide the parts outside the CDR3, is DAGVTQSPTHLIKTRGQQVTLRCSPKSGHDTVSWYQQALGQGPQFIFQYYEEEERQRGNFPDRFSGHQFPNYSSELNVNALLLGDSALYLCASRTGGNTIYFGEGSWLTVV.

The gene calls are TRBV5-8 and TRBJ1-2, with D maybe TRBD1 (5 bases). CDR1 and CDR2 from the germline V gene are SGHTS and YDEGEE. The V end lost 3 bases, the J end lost 8 bases, and 20 bases lay between the germline ends. The CDR3 has 15 amino acids. CDR3 nucleotide sequence: TGTGCCAGCAGCTGGGGGGGTACAGGTCATCGGGGCTACACCTTC. It is translated as CASSWGGTGHRGYTF.

V is TRBV9 and J is TRBJ2-5, with 15 bases lining up with TRBD2. Trimming cost V 3 bases and J 4 bases; bases outside gene matches: 7. Germline CDR1 reads SGDLS; CDR2 reads YYNGEE. This CDR3 is 17 amino acids long. The CDR3 here is CASSGGLAGGPGETQYF. CDR3 nucleotides: TGTGCCAGCAGCGGTGGACTAGCGGGGGGGCCAGGAGAGACCCAGTACTTC. The entire variable domain, with the rest obtained from reference TRBV9 and TRBJ2-5, is as follows: DSGVTQTPKHLITATGQRVTLRCSPRSGDLSVYWYQQSLDQGLQFLIQYYNGEERAKGNILERFSAQQFPDLHSELNLSSLELGDSALYFCASSGGLAGGPGETQYFGPGTRLLVL.

The chain couples TRBV11-2 to TRBJ2-7, with TRBD2 matching over 9 bases. The CDR3 is 15 residues long. CDR1 is SGHAT and CDR2 is FQNNGV in the germline V gene. Trimming took 5 bases from V and 4 from J; bases not matched to a gene: 9. This CDR3 is CASSTLAGAHYEQYF. CDR3 nucleotides: TGTGCCAGCAGCACCTTAGCGGGAGCCCATTACGAGCAGTACTTC.

The V call is TRBV7-9, the J call TRBJ1-1, with 7 nucleotides matching TRBD1. V was pared by 5 bases and J by 1 base, with 10 bases of the junction left unmatched. This CDR3 contains 16 residues. Per the germline V gene, CDR1 is SEHNR and CDR2 is FQNEAQ (reference sequence). CDR3 DNA sequence: TGTGCCAGCAGCAGTTTGGCCGGGACAGAGAACACTGAAGCTTTCTTT. It yields the protein CASSSLAGTENTEAFF.

The chain links TRBV5-4 to TRBJ2-5, with 10 bases lining up with TRBD1. The CDR3 is made up of 15 amino acids. Germline V gene sequence: CDR1 SGHNT, CDR2 YYREEE (reference sequence). The V gene end was trimmed by 0 bases and the J gene end by 11 bases; junction bases not matched to a gene: 10. CDR3 sequence: CASSLARQGAGEQYF. The CDR3 coding sequence is TGTGCCAGCAGCTTGGCGCGACAGGGGGCGGGTGAGCAGTACTTC.

The V gene is TRBV6-5, the J gene TRBJ1-2; 7 positions agree with TRBD1. This CDR3 region has 13 residues. Unmatched junction bases numbered 4, after V lost 7 bases and J lost 2 bases. Germline-derived CDR1 and CDR2 are MNHEY and SVGAGI. In DNA, the CDR3 is TGTGCCAGCACTGGGACAGAAAACTATGGCTACACCTTC. Encoded protein: CASTGTENYGYTF.

The V gene is TRBV19, the J gene TRBJ1-1, with D possibly matching TRBD1 (6 bases). V shed 6 bases and J shed 3 bases, with 14 bases lying between them. The V gene's germline CDR1 is LNHDA and CDR2 SQIVND (reference sequence). This CDR3 comprises 14 residues. Written as DNA, the CDR3 is TGTGCCAGTAGCGGCCCGGGACAAGACACTGAAGCTTTCTTT. It yields the protein CASSGPGQDTEAFF. Combining the CDR3 with reference TRBV19 and TRBJ1-1 gives the whole variable domain DGGITQSPKYLFRKEGQNVTLSCEQNLNHDAMYWYRQDPGQGLRLIYYSQIVNDFQKGDIAEGYSVSREKKESFPLTVTSAQKNPTAFYLCASSGPGQDTEAFFGQGTRLTVV.

The chain combines TRBV9 with TRBJ2-5; 7 bases map to TRBD1. This CDR3 comprises 12 residues. Trimming at V came to 3 bases and at J to 4 bases, leaving 0 bases not matched to a gene. Germline-derived CDR1 and CDR2 are SGDLS and YYNGEE. CDR3 sequence: CASSDRGETQYF. In DNA, the CDR3 is TGTGCCAGCAGCGACAGGGGAGAGACCCAGTACTTC.